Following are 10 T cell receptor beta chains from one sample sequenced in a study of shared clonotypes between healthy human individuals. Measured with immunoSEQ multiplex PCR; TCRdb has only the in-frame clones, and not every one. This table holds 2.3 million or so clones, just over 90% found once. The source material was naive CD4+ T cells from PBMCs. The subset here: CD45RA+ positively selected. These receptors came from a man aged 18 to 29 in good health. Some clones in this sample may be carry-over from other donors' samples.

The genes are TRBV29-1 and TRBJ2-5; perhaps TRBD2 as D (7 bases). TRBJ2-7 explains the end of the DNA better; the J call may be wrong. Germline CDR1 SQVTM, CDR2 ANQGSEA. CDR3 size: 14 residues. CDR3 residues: CSASGARGLVEQYF. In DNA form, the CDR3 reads TGCAGCGCCTCAGGGGCGCGGGGGTTGGTCGAGCAGTACTTC.

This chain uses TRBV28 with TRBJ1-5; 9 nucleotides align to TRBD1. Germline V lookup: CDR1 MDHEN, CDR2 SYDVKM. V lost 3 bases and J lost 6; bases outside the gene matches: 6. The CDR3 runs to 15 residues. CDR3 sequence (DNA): TGTGCCAGCAGTTTTCGACAGGGGGTGCGTCAGCCCCAGCATTTT. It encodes CASSFRQGVRQPQHF.

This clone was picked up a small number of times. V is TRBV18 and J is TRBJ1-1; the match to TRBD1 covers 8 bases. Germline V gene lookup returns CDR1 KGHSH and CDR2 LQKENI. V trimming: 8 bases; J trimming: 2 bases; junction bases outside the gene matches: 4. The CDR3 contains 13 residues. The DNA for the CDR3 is TGTGCCAGCGCCGGACAGGGTAACACTGAAGCTTTCTTT. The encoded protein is CASAGQGNTEAFF.

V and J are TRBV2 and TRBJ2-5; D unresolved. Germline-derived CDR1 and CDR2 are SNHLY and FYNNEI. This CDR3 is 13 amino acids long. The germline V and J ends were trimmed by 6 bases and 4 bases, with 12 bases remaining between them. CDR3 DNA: TGTGCCAGCAGCCCCCGCGTCTCAGAGACCCAGTACTTC. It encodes CASSPRVSETQYF.

CDR3 sequence (DNA): TGTGCCAGCAGCCTAGGGATTAGCCGTGAGCAGTTCTTC. Translating it yields CASSLGISREQFF. The chain joins TRBV7-6 to TRBJ2-1, with unresolved D. Trimming pared 5 bases from V and 9 bases from J, leaving 14 bases between. This CDR3 contains 13 residues. Germline-derived CDR1 and CDR2 are SGHVS and FNYEAQ.

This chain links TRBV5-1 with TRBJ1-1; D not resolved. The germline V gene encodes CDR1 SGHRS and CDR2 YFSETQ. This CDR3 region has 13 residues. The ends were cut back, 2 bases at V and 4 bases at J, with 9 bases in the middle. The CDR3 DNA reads TGCGCCAGCAGCTTCCTTGTAGGCACTGAAGCTTTCTTT. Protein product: CASSFLVGTEAFF.

The CDR3 coding sequence is TGTGCCATCAGGTCAGATCCGAACACTGAAGCTTTCTTT. It translates to CAIRSDPNTEAFF. V gene TRBV10-3 combines with J gene TRBJ1-1; D is uncertain. Looked up from germline, CDR1 is ENHRY and CDR2 is SYGVKD. CDR3 length equals 13 residues. The V and J ends lost 6 bases and 1 base respectively, with 9 bases between them.

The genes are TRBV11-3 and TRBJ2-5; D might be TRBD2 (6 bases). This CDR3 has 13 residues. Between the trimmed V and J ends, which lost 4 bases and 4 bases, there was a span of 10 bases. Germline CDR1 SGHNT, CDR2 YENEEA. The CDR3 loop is CASSSLGGETQYF. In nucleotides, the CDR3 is TGTGCCAGCAGCTCCCTGGGGGGAGAGACCCAGTACTTC.

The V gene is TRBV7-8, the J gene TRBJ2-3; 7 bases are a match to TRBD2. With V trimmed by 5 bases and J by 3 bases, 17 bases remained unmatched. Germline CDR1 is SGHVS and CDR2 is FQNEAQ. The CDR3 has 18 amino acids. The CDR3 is CASSLPRLAARPTDTQYF. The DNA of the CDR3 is TGTGCCAGCAGCCTCCCGCGGCTAGCGGCCCGACCAACAGATACGCAGTATTTT.

The CDR3 here is CASSSRTGANEKLFF. CDR3 DNA sequence: TGTGCCAGCAGCTCCAGGACAGGGGCTAATGAAAAACTGTTTTTT. J is TRBJ1-4 and V is TRBV5-4; TRBD1 matches at 9 bases. The CDR3 is 15 residues long. The V gene's germline CDR1 is SGHNT and CDR2 YYREEE (reference sequence). With V trimmed by 3 bases and J by 3 bases, 3 bases remained unmatched.